The 21 T cell receptor beta chains below were found in one sample sequenced in a study of blood T cell repertoires in COVID-19. Only in-frame clones appear in the TCRdb table, and some are missing; sequencing was by immunoSEQ multiplex PCR. The table records over 110,000 clones, around 80% of them present only once. The source material was peripheral blood. The source is a man aged 55 to 70 with acute or convalescent COVID-19.

This clone turned up a few times. The chain couples TRBV27 to TRBJ2-1, with TRBD2 identical over 7 bases. With V trimmed by 0 bases and J by 8 bases, 10 bases remained unmatched. The germline CDR1 and CDR2 sequences are MNHEY and SMNVEV (reference sequence). The CDR3 runs 16 residues. In DNA, the CDR3 is TGTGCCAGCAGTTTATCGGGCGGGAGTAAGAGGTATGAGCAGTTCTTC. This gives the protein CASSLSGGSKRYEQFF.

The chain links TRBV7-2 to TRBJ1-1; D gene ambiguous. Trimming stripped 5 bases from V and 1 base from J, with 14 bases between. Per the germline V gene, CDR1 is SGHTA and CDR2 is FQGNSA. CDR3 size: 15 residues. The CDR3 region is CASSRARGRNTEAFF. In nucleotides, the CDR3 is TGTGCCAGCAGCCGCGCTAGAGGGAGGAACACTGAAGCTTTCTTT.

This clone was counted a few times. The genes are TRBV5-1 and TRBJ1-2; no clear D. CDR3 length: 15 residues. CDR1 is SGHRS and CDR2 is YFSETQ in the germline V gene. Trimming removed 3 bases from V and 4 bases from J, with 16 bases in between. The CDR3, as DNA: TGCGCCAGCAGCTCATTATTTCTAGAGGGCTATGGCTACACCTTC. This sequence encodes CASSSLFLEGYGYTF.

The rearrangement joins TRBV28 to TRBJ1-5; a possible D gene is TRBD1 (5 bases). Germline CDR1 MDHEN, CDR2 SYDVKM. The CDR3 has 15 amino acids. Trimming removed 4 bases at V and 4 bases at J, with 14 bases between. CDR3 region: CASSSVGVENQPQHF. Written as DNA, the CDR3 is TGTGCCAGCAGTTCGGTAGGGGTGGAAAATCAGCCCCAGCATTTT.

The V call is TRBV14, the J call TRBJ1-1, with a weak D call TRBD1 (5 bases). CDR1 is SGHDN, CDR2 FVKESK, per germline. This CDR3 has 15 residues. V shed 1 base and J shed 6 bases, with 15 bases lying between them. CDR3 loop: CASSQAAGPMAEAFF. CDR3 DNA sequence: TGTGCCAGCAGCCAAGCGGCGGGGCCGATGGCTGAAGCTTTCTTT. Complete variable domain (other parts from reference TRBV14 and TRBJ1-1): EAGVTQFPSHSVIEKGQTVTLRCDPISGHDNLYWYRRVMGKEIKFLLHFVKESKQDESGMPNNRFLAERTGGTYSTLKVQPAELEDSGVYFCASSQAAGPMAEAFFGQGTRLTVV.

V usage is TRBV5-8 and J usage is TRBJ2-1; 7 nucleotides line up with TRBD2. This CDR3 spans 15 amino acids. With V trimmed by 6 bases and J by 0 bases, 6 bases remained unmatched. Germline loops: CDR1 SGHTS, CDR2 YDEGEE. The CDR3 loop reads CASNPGRLSYNEQFF. The CDR3 DNA reads TGTGCCAGCAACCCCGGGAGGCTCTCCTACAATGAGCAGTTCTTC.

This clone was counted only a few times. The chain links TRBV5-1 to TRBJ1-4, with D perhaps TRBD1 (5 bases). With 0 bases removed from V and 6 bases from J, the gap between germline ends came to 12 bases. This CDR3 is built from 15 residues. Germline lookup yields CDR1 SGHRS and CDR2 YFSETQ. CDR3 sequence: CASSLEGDKDEKLFF. DNA of the CDR3: TGCGCCAGCAGCTTGGAAGGGGATAAGGATGAAAAACTGTTTTTT.

The chain recombines TRBV7-2 with TRBJ2-7, with a tentative D call TRBD1 (6 bases). CDR3 size: 16 residues. Between the trimmed V and J ends, which lost 3 bases and 4 bases, there was a span of 19 bases. From germline, CDR1 is SGHTA and CDR2 FQGNSA. The CDR3, as DNA: TGTGCCAGCAGCTTGGTAGCGACAGGCAGGGGTTACGAGCAGTACTTC. It encodes CASSLVATGRGYEQYF.

This clone was counted a few times. CDR3 sequence (DNA): TGTGCCAGCAGCGTAGAGGGAGGACTAAATTCACCCCTCCACTTT. Translated, it gives CASSVEGGLNSPLHF. This chain joins TRBV9 and TRBJ1-6; the D is unclear. Per germline, CDR1 SGDLS and CDR2 YYNGEE. Trimming took off 0 bases at V and 7 bases at J, with 11 bases between the two ends. CDR3 size: 15 residues. Full variable domain (rest looked up from reference TRBV9 and TRBJ1-6): DSGVTQTPKHLITATGQRVTLRCSPRSGDLSVYWYQQSLDQGLQFLIQYYNGEERAKGNILERFSAQQFPDLHSELNLSSLELGDSALYFCASSVEGGLNSPLHFGNGTRLTVT.

The rearrangement links TRBV6-5 to TRBJ2-7; tentatively, D is TRBD2 (6 bases). Germline V gene data show CDR1 as MNHEY and CDR2 as SVGAGI. Trimming shortened V by 7 bases and J by 1 base, and 11 bases separated the two germline ends. This CDR3 is built from 13 residues. The CDR3 loop is CASTPSGSYEQYF. DNA of the CDR3: TGTGCCAGCACTCCAAGCGGGTCCTACGAGCAGTACTTC.

The chain uses TRBV6-5 and TRBJ2-3; weak D call: TRBD2 (6 bases). Germline CDR1 and CDR2: MNHEY and SVGAGI. The V and J ends lost 7 bases and 6 bases respectively, with 17 bases between them. The length of the CDR3 is 14 residues. CDR3 in DNA: TGTGCCAGCACCGACCCCCGGAGGGCGGATACGCAGTATTTT. Translation gives CASTDPRRADTQYF.

The V gene is TRBV3-1 (or the pseudogene TRBV3-2), the J gene TRBJ2-1; unclear D gene. Germline V gene sequence: CDR1 LGHDT, CDR2 YNNKEL (reference sequence). The CDR3 runs to 13 residues. The V gene lost 1 base and the J gene lost 7 bases, with 8 bases spanning the gap. DNA of the CDR3: TGTGCCAGCAGCCAAGGAACTATAAATGAGCAGTTCTTC. Protein sequence: CASSQGTINEQFF.

This clone was picked up a small number of times. The J gene is TRBJ1-2, the V gene TRBV28, with 7 bases matching TRBD1. Trimming at V came to 5 bases and at J to 4 bases, leaving 4 bases not matched to a gene. CDR1 is MDHEN, CDR2 SYDVKM, per germline. The CDR3 totals 13 residues. The CDR3 region has the DNA TGTGCCAGCAGTCCAGGGGGAACCTATGGCTACACCTTC. Translation: CASSPGGTYGYTF.

This chain connects TRBV6-5 to TRBJ1-5, with a tentative D call TRBD1 (6 bases). CDR1 is MNHEY and CDR2 is SVGAGI in the germline V gene. V gave up 4 bases and J gave up 2 bases, with 9 bases separating them. CDR3 length equals 14 residues. For the CDR3, the DNA is TGTGCCAGCAGTTTAGGACAGCGCAATCAGCCCCAGCATTTT. Translating it yields CASSLGQRNQPQHF.

This chain links TRBV19 with TRBJ1-2, with D tentatively TRBD1 (5 bases). V lost 7 bases to trimming and J lost 7 bases, with 22 bases between them. The CDR3 has 15 amino acids. Germline loops: CDR1 LNHDA, CDR2 SQIVND (reference sequence). The CDR3: CASTPFDSGAAGYTF. DNA for the CDR3: TGTGCCAGTACCCCCTTCGACAGTGGGGCGGCTGGCTACACCTTC.

V usage is TRBV27 and J usage is TRBJ1-4; 8 bases agree with TRBD1. From germline, CDR1 is MNHEY and CDR2 SMNVEV (reference sequence). The CDR3 is 17 residues long. With V trimmed by 4 bases and J by 6 bases, 13 bases remained unmatched. CDR3 loop: CASSSASRGRGDEKLFF. The DNA of the CDR3 is TGTGCCAGCAGTTCCGCATCCAGGGGGCGAGGGGATGAAAAACTGTTTTTT. The full variable domain, rest sourced from reference TRBV27 and TRBJ1-4, is EAQVTQNPRYLITVTGKKLTVTCSQNMNHEYMSWYRQDPGLGLRQIYYSMNVEVTDKGDVPEGYKVSRKEKRNFPLILESPSPNQTSLYFCASSSASRGRGDEKLFFGSGTQLSVL.

V usage is TRBV4-1 and J usage is TRBJ1-3, with D uncertain. CDR1 and CDR2 (germline): MGHRA, YSYEKL. The CDR3 loop spans 17 amino acids. V was pared by 0 bases and J by 0 bases, with 12 bases between. CDR3 sequence (DNA): TGCGCCAGCAGCCAAGAGTCTTCGGGAGGCTCTGGAAACACCATATATTTT. As protein: CASSQESSGGSGNTIYF.

The chain links TRBV7-2 to TRBJ2-1, with D perhaps TRBD1 (5 bases). The CDR3 spans 15 residues. The V end was cut by 6 bases, the J end by 7 bases, with 19 bases between. Germline CDR1 is SGHTA and CDR2 is FQGNSA. In nucleotides, the CDR3 is TGTGCCAGCAGTTCCCCGAGCAGGGTAATGAATGAGCAGTTCTTC. Residues: CASSSPSRVMNEQFF.

The chain recombines TRBV27 with TRBJ2-5; D is possibly TRBD2 (6 bases). The CDR3 is 12 residues long. Trimming stripped 8 bases from V and 2 bases from J, with 9 bases between. Germline-derived CDR1 and CDR2 are MNHEY and SMNVEV (reference sequence). CDR3 amino acids: CASGGKQETQYF. Here the CDR3 DNA reads TGTGCCAGCGGGGGGAAACAAGAGACCCAGTACTTC.

In this sample, this clone turned up once. The chain is built from TRBV6-2 or TRBV6-3 and TRBJ2-3, with a tentative D call TRBD1 (5 bases). Germline V CDR1 and CDR2: MNHEY, SVGEGT. V was trimmed by 5 bases and J by 6 bases, leaving 12 bases between them. The CDR3 contains 13 residues. The CDR3: CASSRRDGDTQYF. DNA of the CDR3: TGTGCCAGCAGTCGCAGGGATGGGGATACGCAGTATTTT.

The chain employs TRBV30 and TRBJ1-3; 8 nucleotides agree with TRBD1. Germline CDR1 reads GTSNPN; CDR2 reads SVGIG (reference sequence). This CDR3 comprises 18 residues. J lost 4 bases, V lost 0 bases, and 14 bases had no gene match. The CDR3 sequence is CAWSVPGRGLISGNTIYF. For the CDR3, the DNA is TGTGCCTGGAGTGTACCCGGCAGGGGGCTGATTTCGGGAAACACCATATATTTT.